The 28 T cell receptor beta chains below all came from one sample that was sequenced in a study of regulatory T cells in long-lasting Graves disease. Arm-PCR of CDR3 regions and iRepertoire HTBI primers were the basis on which TCR beta libraries were built. From the multiplex PCR reads, TCRdb called clonotypes with MiXCR, one entry per CDR3 protein. The sample has a few hundred thousand distinct CDR3 sequences, 20% to 25% seen once; the top ten hold 11% to 15%. Time point meaning: newly diagnosed GD, antithyroid drugs for less than 3 months. From PBMCs, RNA was extracted and then used to make the TCR library. The specimen comprised peripheral blood mononuclear cells (PBMCs), sampled at new diagnosis, from a patient treated with antithyroid drugs. The source of these receptors is a female donor with Graves disease.

This clonotype was observed a handful of times. A read error may be the cause here, since a much bigger clone is one base away. The V gene is TRBV20-1, the J gene TRBJ2-1; D is perhaps TRBD1 or TRBD2 (5 bases each). Germline CDR1 and CDR2: DFQATT and SNEGSKA (reference sequence). CDR3 length equals 14 residues. The CDR3 DNA sequence: TGCAATGCCATAAAACTGGGGACGTACAATGAGCAGTTCTTC. It yields the protein CNAIKLGTYNEQFF.

Concerning this clonotype: Being one base from a much bigger clone, this may be a read error. V is TRBV4-3 and J is TRBJ1-5; 7 bases are shared with TRBD1. The germline CDR1 and CDR2 sequences are LGHNA and YSLEER. The CDR3 loop spans 15 amino acids. The CDR3 sequence is CASSQGYRGKQLQHF. CDR3 sequence (DNA): TGCGCCAGCAGCCAAGGATACAGGGGAAAACAGCTCCAGCATTTT.

This clonotype was detected many times. The CDR3 DNA is TGTGCCAGCAGTTACCGTACCTACGAGCAGTACTTC. It codes for CASSYRTYEQYF. The chain joins TRBV6-2 or TRBV6-3 to TRBJ2-7, with D unresolved. V was cut by 2 bases and J by 2 bases, with 4 bases left in between. CDR1 and CDR2 from the germline V gene are MNHEY and SVGEGT. The CDR3 consists of 12 residues.

Remarks on this clonotype: A much bigger clone sits one base away, suggesting this may be a read error. The chain joins TRBV27 to TRBJ2-7; a weak D match, TRBD1 (7 bases). From germline, CDR1 is MNHEY and CDR2 SMNVEV (reference sequence). This CDR3 has 19 residues. V was pared by 6 bases and J by 3 bases, with 30 bases between. This CDR3 reads CASRQRGGRGVTNLYEQYF. The CDR3 DNA reads TGTGCCAGCAGGCAACGTGGGGGCAGGGGGGTTACTAACCTCTACGAGCAGTACTTC.

There are a few counts of this clonotype. This rearrangement joins TRBV6-2 or TRBV6-3 to TRBJ1-5; 8 nucleotides match TRBD1. The germline V gene encodes CDR1 MNHEY and CDR2 SVGEGT. The CDR3 contains 17 residues. The V segment lost 4 bases and the J segment 1 base; nucleotides outside the gene matches: 9. CDR3 sequence reads: CASSSIQGAKSNQPQHF. CDR3 nucleotide sequence: TGTGCCAGCAGTTCCATCCAGGGGGCGAAAAGCAATCAGCCCCAGCATTTT.

The chain links TRBV5-4 to TRBJ1-2; tentatively, D is TRBD1 (6 bases). Trimming took 5 bases from V and 8 from J, leaving 16 bases between them. In germline, CDR1 is SGHNT, CDR2 YYREEE (reference sequence). The CDR3 runs 13 residues. In nucleotides, the CDR3 is TGTGCCAGCAGGGGTATTCAGGGGTTCGGCTACACCTTC. As protein: CASRGIQGFGYTF. Based on the CDR3 plus reference TRBV5-4 and TRBJ1-2, the full variable domain is ETGVTQSPTHLIKTRGQQVTLRCSSQSGHNTVSWYQQALGQGPQFIFQYYREEENGRGNFPPRFSGLQFPNYSSELNVNALELDDSALYLCASRGIQGFGYTFGSGTRLTVV.

The table lists this clonotype with many counts. The CDR3 region is CSAHPQARSYNEQFF. The CDR3 bases are TGCAGTGCTCATCCTCAGGCTCGCTCCTACAATGAGCAGTTCTTC. The V call is TRBV20-1, the J call TRBJ2-1; D is undetermined. This CDR3 contains 15 residues. Germline loops: CDR1 DFQATT, CDR2 SNEGSKA (reference sequence). V was cut by 5 bases and J by 0 bases, with 14 bases left in between.

A remark on this clonotype: One base separates it from a far larger clone, so it is likely a read error. Since no conserved phenylalanine or tryptophan closes the CDR3, a read error is the likely cause. The V gene is TRBV12-3 or TRBV12-4, the J gene TRBJ1-2; 8 bases match TRBD1. CDR3 length: 14 amino acids. V lost 6 bases and J lost 2; bases outside the gene matches: 5. CDR3 residues: CASRGQEENYGYTL. CDR3 sequence (DNA): TGTGCCAGCAGGGGACAGGAGGAGAACTATGGCTACACCCTC.

The chain has TRBV4-1 and TRBJ1-1; TRBD1 might be the D (5 bases). Germline V gene lookup returns CDR1 MGHRA and CDR2 YSYEKL. The CDR3 sequence is 14 residues long. The V and J ends lost 7 bases and 1 base respectively, with 13 bases between them. Written as DNA, the CDR3 is TGCGCCAGCACACCTGGACACCCGAACACTGAAGCTTTCTTT. It translates to CASTPGHPNTEAFF.

This clonotype was counted between two and nine times. The V and J genes are TRBV30 and TRBJ2-5; 9 positions match TRBD2. Germline V gives CDR1 GTSNPN, CDR2 SVGIG (reference sequence). This CDR3 has 14 amino acids. With 3 bases clipped from V and 4 bases from J, the junction kept 6 bases outside the gene matches. The DNA of the CDR3 is TGTGCCTGGAGGAGGGCGGGAGGGGTAGAGACCCAGTACTTC. Protein sequence: CAWRRAGGVETQYF.

This clonotype appeared many times. The V gene is TRBV18, the J gene TRBJ2-3; TRBD2 matches at 7 bases. Germline CDR1 is KGHSH and CDR2 is LQKENI. The J segment lost 2 bases and the V segment lost 6 bases, leaving 5 bases of the junction unmatched. The CDR3 runs 14 residues. As DNA, the CDR3 is TGTGCCAGCTCGGGTCGACTAGCCACAGATACGCAGTATTTT. As protein: CASSGRLATDTQYF.

This clonotype came up many times. The chain's CDR3 is CSAPSTGGQHTPQNIQYF. DNA of the CDR3: TGCAGTGCTCCTTCAACAGGGGGCCAACATACCCCCCAAAACATTCAGTACTTC. The genes are TRBV20-1 and TRBJ2-4; 9 bases are shared with TRBD1. Per the germline V gene, CDR1 is DFQATT and CDR2 is SNEGSKA (reference sequence). V was clipped by 5 bases and J by 5 bases; unmatched bases: 19. The CDR3 runs 18 residues.

The V and J genes are TRBV9 and TRBJ2-2; D is possibly TRBD1 or TRBD2 (5 bases each). The CDR3 totals 16 residues. Germline lookup yields CDR1 SGDLS and CDR2 YYNGEE. Trimming shortened V by 0 bases and J by 3 bases, and 12 bases separated the two germline ends. The CDR3 is CASSVGSGPDTGELFF. CDR3 in DNA: TGTGCCAGCAGCGTAGGGTCGGGGCCCGACACCGGGGAGCTGTTTTTT.

In DNA, the CDR3 is TGTGCCAGCGACCTAGCGGGAAGCACAGATACGCAGTATTTT. Amino acids: CASDLAGSTDTQYF. The chain uses TRBV6-1 and TRBJ2-3; 9 bases are a match to TRBD2. Germline CDR1 reads MNHNS; CDR2 reads SASEGT. V was pared by 8 bases and J by 0 bases, with 3 bases of the junction left unmatched. There are 14 residues in the CDR3.

The chain couples TRBV20-1 to TRBJ2-7; TRBD2 might be the D (6 bases). Germline CDR1 reads DFQATT; CDR2 reads SNEGSKA (reference sequence). With 7 bases removed from V and 3 bases from J, the gap between germline ends came to 16 bases. The CDR3 loop spans 13 amino acids. CDR3 residues: CSGREANLYEQYF. CDR3 nucleotides: TGCAGTGGGAGGGAGGCGAACCTCTACGAGCAGTACTTC.

The chain has TRBV7-6 and TRBJ2-7; maybe TRBD2 (6 bases). The CDR3 is made up of 14 amino acids. V gave up 5 bases and J gave up 0 bases, with 11 bases separating them. Looked up from germline, CDR1 is SGHVS and CDR2 is FNYEAQ. CDR3 coding DNA: TGTGCCAGCAGCATGGACTATATCTCCTACGAGCAGTACTTC. Protein sequence: CASSMDYISYEQYF.

By frequency in the sample, this clonotype is medium-sized. The J gene is TRBJ2-1, the V gene TRBV12-3 or TRBV12-4; a weak D match, TRBD1 (5 bases). The CDR3 runs 15 residues. V was clipped by 6 bases and J by 2 bases, with 14 bases between them. The DNA for the CDR3 is TGTGCCAGCAGCCCCTCAGGGTTACCCTACAATGAGCAGTTCTTC. This codes for CASSPSGLPYNEQFF.

For this clonotype: This may stem from a read error, because a much larger clone lies one nucleotide away. The chain has TRBV27 and TRBJ2-3, with 7 bases aligning to TRBD1. The J call is uncertain, as TRBJ2-5 better fits the DNA end. The CDR3 covers 13 residues. CDR1 MNHEY and CDR2 SMNVEV come from the germline V gene (reference sequence). For the CDR3, the DNA is TGTGCCAGCCATTTACAGGGGAGCAAGGCCCAGTACTTC. Encoded protein: CASHLQGSKAQYF.

The rearrangement joins TRBV12-3 or TRBV12-4 to TRBJ2-4, with 7 positions matching TRBD1. The V gene end was trimmed by 3 bases and the J gene end by 0 bases; junction bases not matched to a gene: 11. The CDR3 length is 18 residues. The CDR3 nucleotides read TGTGCCAGCAGTTTCCGACGCCGACAGGGCCAAGCCAAAAACATTCAGTACTTC. Protein product: CASSFRRRQGQAKNIQYF.

This clonotype showed up many times. This chain joins TRBV6-1 and TRBJ2-7, with 8 bases identical to TRBD1. The CDR3 spans 15 residues. V lost 4 bases to trimming and J lost 3 bases; unmatched junction nucleotides: 8. Germline-derived CDR1 and CDR2 are MNHNS and SASEGT. The CDR3 sequence is CASSARQGAHYEQYF. CDR3 nucleotides: TGTGCCAGCAGTGCGAGGCAGGGGGCCCACTACGAGCAGTACTTC.

This clonotype came up many times. The rearrangement uses TRBV2 and TRBJ1-1; TRBD1 agrees at 9 bases. Germline V lookup: CDR1 SNHLY, CDR2 FYNNEI. Germline trimming cut 7 bases from V and 6 bases from J; bases unmatched to any gene: 6. This CDR3 is built from 13 residues. The DNA for the CDR3 is TGTGCCAGCAAACAGGGGGCAACGGCTGAAGCTTTCTTT. Its translation is CASKQGATAEAFF.

This clonotype has a count of ten or more. The chain recombines TRBV6-1 with TRBJ1-1; no reliable D call. CDR3 length equals 14 residues. Between the trimmed V and J ends, which lost 10 bases and 1 base, there was a span of 16 bases. CDR1 and CDR2 from the germline V gene are MNHNS and SASEGT. The CDR3 DNA is TGTGCCACCGCGTGGGCAGCTGGGAACACTGAAGCTTTCTTT. Its protein product is CATAWAAGNTEAFF.

Comments on this clonotype: The likely explanation is a read error, given a far larger clone one base away. The CDR3 nucleotides read TGTGCCAGCGGGTCGGGACAGTTACAAGAGACCCAGTTCTTC. Amino acids: CASGSGQLQETQFF. V usage is TRBV6-1 and J usage is TRBJ2-1; 7 bases are shared with TRBD1. J lost 13 bases, V lost 8 bases, and 17 bases had no gene match. Germline values: CDR1 MNHNS, CDR2 SASEGT. The CDR3 length is 14 residues.

V usage is TRBV5-1 and J usage is TRBJ2-7, with D possibly being TRBD1 (7 bases). Per the germline V gene, CDR1 is SGHRS and CDR2 is YFSETQ. The V gene lost 1 base and the J gene lost 5 bases, with 13 bases spanning the gap. The CDR3 totals 14 residues. DNA for the CDR3: TGCGCCAGCAGCTTGAGACAGGGCGGGAACGAGCAGTACTTC. It translates to CASSLRQGGNEQYF.

In the case of this clonotype: A read error may be the cause here, since a much bigger clone is one base away. CDR3 sequence: CASSPGNGEAFF. In DNA form, the CDR3 reads TGTGCCAGCAGCCCAGGGAATGGGGAAGCTTTCTTT. The J gene is TRBJ1-1, the V gene TRBV7-2; perhaps TRBD1 as D (5 bases). Germline CDR1 reads SGHTA; CDR2 reads FQGNSA. There are 12 residues in the CDR3. V was pared by 5 bases and J by 8 bases, with 12 bases between.

This clonotype was counted at least ten times. CDR3 in DNA: TGTGCCAGCAGCATGGACACAACCTACGAGCAGTACTTC. As protein: CASSMDTTYEQYF. This rearrangement joins TRBV7-8 to TRBJ2-7, with D possibly being TRBD1 (5 bases). The CDR3 runs to 13 residues. Trimming left V 5 bases short and J 2 bases short, with 10 bases between. Germline assignment: CDR1 SGHVS and CDR2 FQNEAQ.

The V and J genes are TRBV7-2 and TRBJ1-6; unclear D gene. The germline V gene has CDR1 SGHTA and CDR2 FQGNSA. V was cut by 6 bases and J by 7 bases, with 16 bases left in between. The CDR3 is 15 residues long. DNA of the CDR3: TGTGCCAGCAGTACCCAAATTGCATCCAATTCACCCCTCCACTTT. Translating it yields CASSTQIASNSPLHF.

The V gene is TRBV5-1, the J gene TRBJ2-7; D not resolved. This CDR3 is 12 amino acids long. V lost 4 bases to trimming and J lost 4 bases, with 9 bases between them. The germline V gene has CDR1 SGHRS and CDR2 YFSETQ. The CDR3 nucleotides are TGCGCCAGCAGCCATGGGGAATACGAGCAGTACTTC. Translated, it gives CASSHGEYEQYF.